A selection of T cell receptor beta chains follows, all from one sample in a study of T cell responses to AZD1222 COVID-19 vaccine. Data came from immunoSEQ multiplex PCR; TCRdb stores just in-frame clones and leaves some out. Of around 180,000 clones in the sample, 88% are singletons; the top ten hold more than 7%. The material sequenced was peripheral blood, taken on day 0 of AZD1222 vaccination. The origin of the receptors is an adult in good health. The CDR3 runs from the conserved cysteine through the conserved F or W. A D gene is named only where the DNA matches it firmly. Clone size is not always given. Where it is, it says once, few, many or a class for expanded clones.

size	J	D	V	CDR3	DNA
NA	TRBJ1-1	NA	TRBV9	CASRSGINTEAFF	TGTGCCAGCAGGTCAGGGATCAACACTGAAGCTTTCTTT
NA	TRBJ2-3	NA	TRBV3-1/TRBV3-2	CASSQDGGIRVGGTQYF	TGTGCCAGCAGCCAAGATGGAGGTATCAGGGTCGGCGGTACGCAGTATTTT
NA	TRBJ1-5	TRBD1	TRBV3-1/TRBV3-2	CASSQQGGGNQPQHF	TGTGCCAGCAGCCAACAGGGGGGAGGGAATCAGCCCCAGCATTTT
NA	TRBJ1-1	NA	TRBV2	CASSEAGAGAFF	TGTGCCAGCAGTGAAGCAGGGGCAGGAGCTTTCTTT
NA	TRBJ1-2	NA	TRBV14	CASSQNRENYGYTF	TGTGCCAGCAGCCAAAACAGGGAGAACTATGGCTACACCTTC
NA	TRBJ1-1	TRBD1	TRBV7-9	CASNLWDRDTEAFF	TGTGCCAGCAACCTCTGGGACAGGGACACTGAAGCTTTCTTT
NA	TRBJ1-1	NA	TRBV6-5	CASMIPRVNTEAFF	TGTGCCAGCATGATTCCCAGGGTGAACACTGAAGCTTTCTTT
NA	TRBJ1-5	NA	TRBV27	CASGLNREVSNQPQHF	TGTGCCAGCGGCCTGAACAGGGAGGTCAGCAATCAGCCCCAGCATTTT
NA	TRBJ1-4	NA	TRBV10-3	CAISESRNEKLFF	TGTGCCATCAGTGAGTCCCGAAATGAAAAACTGTTTTTT
NA	TRBJ2-5	TRBD2	TRBV5-1	CASSMRGAGETQYF	TGCGCCAGCAGCATGCGGGGGGCCGGGGAGACCCAGTACTTC
NA	TRBJ1-2	TRBD1	TRBV19	CASSRDSYGYTF	TGTGCCAGTAGTCGGGACAGTTATGGCTACACCTTC
NA	TRBJ1-2	NA	TRBV2	CASSITKNYGYTF	TGTGCCAGCAGTATAACAAAGAACTATGGCTACACCTTC
NA	TRBJ2-2	NA	TRBV28	CASSTRVTGELFF	TGTGCCAGCAGTACGAGGGTTACCGGGGAGCTGTTTTTT
NA	TRBJ1-1	NA	TRBV7-8	CASSLDRGLEAFF	TGTGCCAGCAGCTTAGATCGCGGCTTGGAAGCTTTCTTT
few	TRBJ2-7	TRBD1	TRBV7-9	CASSLTGTGPYEQYF	TGTGCCAGCAGCTTAACCGGGACAGGTCCCTACGAGCAGTACTTC
NA	TRBJ1-1	NA	TRBV6-5	CASSPFGSAEAFF	TGTGCCAGCAGTCCTTTCGGGAGTGCTGAAGCTTTCTTT
NA	TRBJ1-5	NA	TRBV5-1	CASSEYSNQPQHF	TGCGCCAGCAGCGAATATAGCAATCAGCCCCAGCATTTT
NA	TRBJ2-7	NA	TRBV19	CASSLGQFSYEQYF	TGTGCCAGTAGTCTTGGACAGTTCTCCTACGAGCAGTACTTC
once	TRBJ1-2	TRBD1	TRBV6-1	CASSEEIGQGHGYTF	TGTGCCAGCAGTGAAGAGATCGGACAGGGTCATGGCTACACCTTC
NA	TRBJ1-1	NA	TRBV6-2/TRBV6-3	CASSYPGGNTEAFF	TGTGCCAGCAGTTACCCCGGAGGTAACACTGAAGCTTTCTTT
NA	TRBJ1-4	TRBD1	TRBV7-9	CASSSGTGGADNEKLFF	TGTGCCAGCAGCTCCGGGACAGGGGGCGCCGATAACGAAAAACTGTTTTTT
NA	TRBJ1-6	TRBD1	TRBV25-1	CASSPPGTVNSPLHF	TGTGCCAGCAGTCCACCCGGGACAGTTAATTCACCCCTCCACTTT
NA	TRBJ2-3	TRBD2	TRBV7-9	CASSLRTSGGASTDTQYF	TGTGCCAGCAGCTTGCGGACTAGCGGGGGAGCTAGCACAGATACGCAGTATTTT
NA	TRBJ2-7	TRBD1	TRBV11-1	CASSKPPGQGIYEQYF	TGTGCCAGCAGCAAACCACCGGGACAGGGGATCTACGAGCAGTACTTC
NA	TRBJ1-3	NA	TRBV5-1	CASSLEGDTIYF	TGCGCCAGCAGCTTGGAAGGGGACACCATATATTTT
NA	TRBJ1-6	NA	TRBV18	CASSPPGLYNSPLHF	TGTGCCAGCTCACCCCCGGGACTTTATAATTCACCCCTCCACTTT
NA	TRBJ2-1	NA	TRBV28	CASSIDRSSYNEQFF	TGTGCCAGCAGTATAGACAGGTCCTCCTACAATGAGCAGTTCTTC
NA	TRBJ1-2	NA	TRBV14	CASSQDFYGYTF	TGTGCCAGCAGCCAAGACTTCTATGGCTACACCTTC
once	TRBJ1-1	NA	TRBV5-3	CARSGSLNTEAFF	TGTGCCAGAAGCGGGTCATTGAACACTGAAGCTTTCTTT
few	TRBJ2-5	TRBD2	TRBV3-1/TRBV3-2	CASSQGTSGGAFLETQYF	TGTGCCAGCAGCCAAGGTACTAGCGGGGGGGCCTTCCTCGAGACCCAGTACTTC
NA	TRBJ1-1	NA	TRBV9	CASSEDRNTEAFF	TGTGCCAGCAGCGAGGACAGGAACACTGAAGCTTTCTTT
NA	TRBJ2-7	TRBD2	TRBV9	CASSLSGVSYEQYF	TGTGCCAGCAGCCTTAGCGGGGTTTCCTACGAGCAGTACTTC
NA	TRBJ1-2	TRBD1	TRBV3-1/TRBV3-2	CATRDSGGGYTF	TGTGCCACCCGGGACAGCGGTGGTGGCTACACCTTC
NA	TRBJ1-2	NA	TRBV12-3/TRBV12-4	CASSLLGGDGYTF	TGTGCCAGCAGTTTACTCGGGGGGGATGGCTACACCTTC
many	TRBJ1-1	NA	TRBV5-6	CASSLPWDGYSRNTEAFF	TGTGCCAGCAGTCTCCCATGGGACGGATACTCCCGGAACACTGAAGCTTTCTTT
NA	TRBJ2-5	TRBD1	TRBV11-2	CASSLGATGRQTQYF	TGTGCCAGCAGCTTAGGAGCGACAGGGCGGCAGACCCAGTACTTC
NA	TRBJ2-7	TRBD1	TRBV5-1	CASSLGRDSYEQYF	TGCGCCAGCAGCTTGGGCCGGGACAGCTACGAGCAGTACTTC
NA	TRBJ1-2	NA	TRBV18	CASSPPSGGGGYTF	TGTGCCAGCTCACCACCTTCGGGGGGCGGTGGCTACACCTTC
NA	TRBJ1-1	NA	TRBV7-9	CASSRTVNTEAFF	TGTGCCAGCAGTCGGACGGTGAACACTGAAGCTTTCTTT
NA	TRBJ1-2	NA	TRBV5-8	CASSTRGSSNYGYTF	TGTGCCAGCAGCACCCGGGGGTCCTCCAACTATGGCTACACCTTC
NA	TRBJ2-1	NA	TRBV4-3	CASSQGQDTYNEQFF	TGCGCCAGCAGCCAGGGACAAGATACCTACAATGAGCAGTTCTTC
once	TRBJ1-1	NA	TRBV30	CAWRRGSLNTEAFF	TGTGCCTGGAGGAGAGGCAGTTTGAACACTGAAGCTTTCTTT
NA	TRBJ1-4	NA	TRBV7-9	CASSLGVGSFNEKLFF	TGTGCCAGCAGCTTAGGGGTGGGCAGCTTTAATGAAAAACTGTTTTTT
NA	TRBJ2-5	NA	TRBV30	CAWRLRETQYF	TGTGCCTGGAGGCTCAGGGAGACCCAGTACTTC
once	TRBJ1-1	NA	TRBV11-2	CASSLDRRTIEAFF	TGTGCCAGCAGCTTAGACCGGCGGACGATTGAAGCTTTCTTT
NA	TRBJ1-1	NA	TRBV12-3/TRBV12-4	CASSLQGSGWAFF	TGTGCCAGCAGTTTACAGGGTTCGGGGTGGGCTTTCTTT
once	TRBJ2-7	NA	TRBV28	CASSLGPRYEQYF	TGTGCCAGCAGTCTCGGTCCCCGATACGAGCAGTACTTC
NA	TRBJ1-1	NA	TRBV3-1/TRBV3-2	CASSLEDEAFF	TGTGCCAGCAGCCTCGAAGATGAAGCTTTCTTT
NA	TRBJ1-1	TRBD1	TRBV5-6	CASSLAWAGGMNTEAFF	TGTGCCAGCAGCTTGGCCTGGGCAGGGGGCATGAACACTGAAGCTTTCTTT
NA	TRBJ2-3	NA	TRBV7-3	CASSLMPTATDTQYF	TGTGCCAGCAGCTTAATGCCTACTGCCACAGATACGCAGTATTTT
NA	TRBJ1-5	TRBD1	TRBV24-1	CATSDPAGGASNQPQHF	TGTGCCACCAGTGACCCAGCAGGGGGCGCGAGCAATCAGCCCCAGCATTTT
few	TRBJ2-7	NA	TRBV13	CASAKGRSSYEQYF	TGTGCCAGCGCCAAGGGGCGTTCTTCCTACGAGCAGTACTTC
once	TRBJ2-2	NA	TRBV9	CASSVVGGTTGELFF	TGTGCCAGCAGCGTAGTGGGGGGTACCACCGGGGAGCTGTTTTTT
NA	TRBJ1-2	TRBD1	TRBV7-2	CASSFGTAPYGYTF	TGTGCCAGCAGCTTCGGGACAGCCCCCTATGGCTACACCTTC